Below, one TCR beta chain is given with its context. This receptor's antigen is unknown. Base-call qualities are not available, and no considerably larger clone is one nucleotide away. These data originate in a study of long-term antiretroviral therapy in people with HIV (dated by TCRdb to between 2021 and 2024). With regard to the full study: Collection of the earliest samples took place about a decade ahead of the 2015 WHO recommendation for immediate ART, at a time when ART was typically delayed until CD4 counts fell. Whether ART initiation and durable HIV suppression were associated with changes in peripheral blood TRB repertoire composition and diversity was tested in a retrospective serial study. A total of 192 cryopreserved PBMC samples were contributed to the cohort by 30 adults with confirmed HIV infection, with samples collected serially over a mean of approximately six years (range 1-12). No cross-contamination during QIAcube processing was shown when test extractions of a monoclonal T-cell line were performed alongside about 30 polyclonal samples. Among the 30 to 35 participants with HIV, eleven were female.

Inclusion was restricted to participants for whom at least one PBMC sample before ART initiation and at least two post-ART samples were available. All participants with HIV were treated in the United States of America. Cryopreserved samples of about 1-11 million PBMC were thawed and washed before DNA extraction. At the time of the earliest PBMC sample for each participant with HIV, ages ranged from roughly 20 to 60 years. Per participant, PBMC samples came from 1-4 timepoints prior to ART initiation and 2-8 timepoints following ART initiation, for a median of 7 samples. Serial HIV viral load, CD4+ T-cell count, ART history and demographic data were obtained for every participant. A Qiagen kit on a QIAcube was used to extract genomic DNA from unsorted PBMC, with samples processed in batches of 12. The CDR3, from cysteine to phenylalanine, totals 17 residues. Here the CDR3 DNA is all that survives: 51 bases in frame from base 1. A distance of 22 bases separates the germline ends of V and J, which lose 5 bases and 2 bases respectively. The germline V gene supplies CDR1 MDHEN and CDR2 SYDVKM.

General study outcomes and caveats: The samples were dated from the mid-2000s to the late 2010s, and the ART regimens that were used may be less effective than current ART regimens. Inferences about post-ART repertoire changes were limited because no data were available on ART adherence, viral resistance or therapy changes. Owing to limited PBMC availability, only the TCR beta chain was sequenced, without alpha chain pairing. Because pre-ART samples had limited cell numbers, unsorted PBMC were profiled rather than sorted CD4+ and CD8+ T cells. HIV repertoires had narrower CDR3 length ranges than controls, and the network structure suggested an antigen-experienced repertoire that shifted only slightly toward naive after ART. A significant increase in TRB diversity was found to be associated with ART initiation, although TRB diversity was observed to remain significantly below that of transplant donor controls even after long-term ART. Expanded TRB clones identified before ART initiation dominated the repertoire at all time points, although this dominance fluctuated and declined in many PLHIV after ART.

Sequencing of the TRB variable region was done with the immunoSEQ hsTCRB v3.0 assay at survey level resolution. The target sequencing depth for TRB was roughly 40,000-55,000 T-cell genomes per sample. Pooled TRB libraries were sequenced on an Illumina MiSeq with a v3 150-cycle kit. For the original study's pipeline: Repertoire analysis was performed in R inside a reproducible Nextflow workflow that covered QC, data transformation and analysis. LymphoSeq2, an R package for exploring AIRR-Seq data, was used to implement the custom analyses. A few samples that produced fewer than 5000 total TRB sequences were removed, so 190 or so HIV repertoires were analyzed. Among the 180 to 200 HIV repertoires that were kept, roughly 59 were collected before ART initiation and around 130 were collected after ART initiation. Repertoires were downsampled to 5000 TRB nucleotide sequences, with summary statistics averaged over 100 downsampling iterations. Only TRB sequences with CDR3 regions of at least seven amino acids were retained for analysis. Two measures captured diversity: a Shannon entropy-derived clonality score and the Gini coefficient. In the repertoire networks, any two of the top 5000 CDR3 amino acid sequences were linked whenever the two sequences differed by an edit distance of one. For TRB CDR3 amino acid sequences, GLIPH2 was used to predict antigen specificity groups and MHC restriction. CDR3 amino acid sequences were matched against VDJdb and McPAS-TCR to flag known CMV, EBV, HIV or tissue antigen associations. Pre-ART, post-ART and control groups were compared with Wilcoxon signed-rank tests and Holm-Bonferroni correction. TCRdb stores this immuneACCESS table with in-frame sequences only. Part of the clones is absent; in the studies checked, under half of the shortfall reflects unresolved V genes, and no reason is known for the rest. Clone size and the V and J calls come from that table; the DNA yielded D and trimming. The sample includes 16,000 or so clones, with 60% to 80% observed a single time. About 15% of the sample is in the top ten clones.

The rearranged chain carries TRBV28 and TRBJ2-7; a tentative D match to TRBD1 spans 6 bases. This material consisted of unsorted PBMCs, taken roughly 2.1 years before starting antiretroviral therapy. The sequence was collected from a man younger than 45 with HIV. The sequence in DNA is TGTGCCAGCAGTGCCCATGTCCCTTCAGGGGCGGCCTACGAGCAGTACTTC. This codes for CASSAHVPSGAAYEQYF.